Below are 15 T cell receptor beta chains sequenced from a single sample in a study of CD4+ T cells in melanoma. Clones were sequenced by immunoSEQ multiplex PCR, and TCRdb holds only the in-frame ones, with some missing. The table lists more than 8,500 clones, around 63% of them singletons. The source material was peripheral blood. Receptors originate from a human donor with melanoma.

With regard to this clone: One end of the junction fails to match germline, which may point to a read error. DNA for the CDR3: TGCGCCAGCAGTCAGTCAGGGGAAGAGACCCAGTACTTC. Residues: CASSQSGEETQYF. The chain joins TRBV10-2 to TRBJ2-5, with D perhaps TRBD1 (6 bases). This CDR3 has 13 residues. CDR1 is WSHSY and CDR2 is SAAADI in the germline V gene.

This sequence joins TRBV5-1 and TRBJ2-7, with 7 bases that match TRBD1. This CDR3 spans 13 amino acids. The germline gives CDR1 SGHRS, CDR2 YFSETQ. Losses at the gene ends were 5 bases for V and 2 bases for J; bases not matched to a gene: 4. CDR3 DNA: TGCGCCAGCAGTCGGGACAGCCCCTACGAGCAGTACTTC. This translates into CASSRDSPYEQYF.

The CDR3 DNA sequence: TGTGCCAGCAAGAGTGGGGCGGGGGTGAATCTCTACAATGAGCAGTTCTTC. It codes for CASKSGAGVNLYNEQFF. The rearrangement links TRBV19 to TRBJ2-1, with 7 bases that match TRBD2. The junction had 17 bases not matched to a gene; V was cut back by 9 bases and J by 3 bases. Germline V CDR1 and CDR2: LNHDA, SQIVND (reference sequence). The CDR3 runs to 17 residues.

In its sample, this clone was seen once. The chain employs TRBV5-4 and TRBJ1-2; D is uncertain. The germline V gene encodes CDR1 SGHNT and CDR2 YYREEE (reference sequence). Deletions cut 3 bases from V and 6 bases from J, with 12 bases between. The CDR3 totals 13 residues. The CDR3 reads CASSSYGGDGYTF. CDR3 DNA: TGTGCCAGCAGCTCTTACGGCGGGGATGGCTACACCTTC.

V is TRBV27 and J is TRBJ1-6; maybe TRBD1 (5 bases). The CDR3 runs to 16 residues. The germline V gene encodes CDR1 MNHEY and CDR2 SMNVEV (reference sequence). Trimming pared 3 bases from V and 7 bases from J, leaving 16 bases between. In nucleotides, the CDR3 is TGTGCCAGCAGTTTGGTGCGGGGGACCCTAAATTCACCCCTCCACTTT. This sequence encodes CASSLVRGTLNSPLHF.

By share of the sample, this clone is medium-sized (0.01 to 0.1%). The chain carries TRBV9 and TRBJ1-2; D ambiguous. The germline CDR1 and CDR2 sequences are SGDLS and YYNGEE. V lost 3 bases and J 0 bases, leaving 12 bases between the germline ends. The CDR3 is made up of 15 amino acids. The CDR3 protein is CASSAFIGANYGYTF. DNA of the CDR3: TGTGCCAGCAGCGCGTTTATCGGAGCTAACTATGGCTACACCTTC.

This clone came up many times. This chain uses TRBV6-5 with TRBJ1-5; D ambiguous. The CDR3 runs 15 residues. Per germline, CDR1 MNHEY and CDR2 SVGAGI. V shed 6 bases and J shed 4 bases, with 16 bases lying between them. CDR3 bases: TGTGCCAGCAGGGTCTCGGGGTCGGGGAATCAGCCCCAGCATTTT. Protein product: CASRVSGSGNQPQHF.

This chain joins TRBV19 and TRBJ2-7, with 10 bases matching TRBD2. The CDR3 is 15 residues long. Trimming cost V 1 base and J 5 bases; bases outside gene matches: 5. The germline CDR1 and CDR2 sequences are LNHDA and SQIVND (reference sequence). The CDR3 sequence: CASSIAASGGDEQYF. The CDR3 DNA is TGTGCCAGTAGTATAGCGGCTAGCGGGGGCGACGAGCAGTACTTC.

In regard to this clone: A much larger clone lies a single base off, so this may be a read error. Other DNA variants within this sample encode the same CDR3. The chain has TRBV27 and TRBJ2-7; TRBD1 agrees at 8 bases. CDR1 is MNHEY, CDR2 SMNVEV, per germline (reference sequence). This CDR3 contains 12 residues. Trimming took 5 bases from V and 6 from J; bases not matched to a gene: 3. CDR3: CASSLTGGEQYF. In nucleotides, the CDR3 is TGTGCCAGCAGTCTAACAGGGGGCGAGCAGTACTTC.

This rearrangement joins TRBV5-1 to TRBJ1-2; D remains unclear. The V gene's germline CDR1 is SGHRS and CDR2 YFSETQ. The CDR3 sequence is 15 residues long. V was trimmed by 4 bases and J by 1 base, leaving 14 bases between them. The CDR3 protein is CASSVGVGGNYGYTF. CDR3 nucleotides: TGCGCCAGCAGCGTCGGGGTGGGAGGTAACTATGGCTACACCTTC.

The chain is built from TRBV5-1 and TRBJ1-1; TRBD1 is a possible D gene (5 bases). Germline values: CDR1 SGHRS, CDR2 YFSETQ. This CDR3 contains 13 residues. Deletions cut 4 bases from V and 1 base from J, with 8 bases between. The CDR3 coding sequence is TGCGCCAGCAGCAACCAGGGGAACACTGAAGCTTTCTTT. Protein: CASSNQGNTEAFF.

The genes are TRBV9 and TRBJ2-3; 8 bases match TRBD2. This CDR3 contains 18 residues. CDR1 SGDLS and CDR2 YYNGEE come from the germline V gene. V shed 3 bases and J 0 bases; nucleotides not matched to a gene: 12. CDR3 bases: TGTGCCAGCAGCGATTCCAGCGGGGGCAGACCTAGCACAGATACGCAGTATTTT. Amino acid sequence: CASSDSSGGRPSTDTQYF.

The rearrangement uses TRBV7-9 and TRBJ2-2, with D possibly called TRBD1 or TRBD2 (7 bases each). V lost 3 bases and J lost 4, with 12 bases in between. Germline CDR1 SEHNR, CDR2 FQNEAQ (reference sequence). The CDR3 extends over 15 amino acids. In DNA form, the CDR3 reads TGTGCCAGCAGCTTGACAGGGAGGGGCACCGGGGAGCTGTTTTTT. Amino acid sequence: CASSLTGRGTGELFF.

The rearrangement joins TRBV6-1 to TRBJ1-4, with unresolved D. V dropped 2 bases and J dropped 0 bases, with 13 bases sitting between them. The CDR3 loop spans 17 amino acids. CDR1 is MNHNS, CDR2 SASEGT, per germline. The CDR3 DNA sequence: TGTGCCAGCAGTGAAAGGTACAGCACAGCAACTAATGAAAAACTGTTTTTT. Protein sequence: CASSERYSTATNEKLFF.

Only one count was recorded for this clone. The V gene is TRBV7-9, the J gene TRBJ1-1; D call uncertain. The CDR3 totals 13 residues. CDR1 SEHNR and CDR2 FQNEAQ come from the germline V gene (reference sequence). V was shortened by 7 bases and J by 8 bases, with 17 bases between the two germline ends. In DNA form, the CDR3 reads TGTGCCAGCACCGGAATTCTAGGGAGCGAAGCTTTCTTT. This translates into CASTGILGSEAFF.